This TCR beta chain was found in a study of identifying expanded T cells in peripheral blood. Study-wide findings and caveats: Roughly two-week clone count variance significantly increased as total template count grew. Differentially abundant clones: roughly 1.2 between replicates, around 17 at around 15 days, over 18 at four.

With respect to this clone: The antigen is undetermined.

The length of the CDR3 is 14 residues. In germline, CDR1 is MGHRA, CDR2 YSYEKL. The V end was cut by 1 base, the J end by 4 bases, with 10 bases between. Data came from immunoSEQ multiplex PCR; TCRdb stores just in-frame clones and leaves some out. This table holds about 110,000 clones, about 87% found once. During the collection period, no donor immune events like infections were recorded. The chain uses TRBV4-1 and TRBJ1-1; D uncertain. The TCR sequence derives from a person between 18 and 75 years old in good health. The sample taken for sequencing was blood. The CDR3 DNA is TGCGCCAGCAGCCAAGCGCTGAGTACCACTGAAGCTTTCTTT. It yields the protein CASSQALSTTEAFF.